Presented here are 9 T cell receptor beta chains from one specimen sequenced in a study of T cell changes during pregnancy in multiple sclerosis. The assay was immunoSEQ multiplex PCR, and TCRdb's table has in-frame clones only and misses some. The sample records some 60,000 clones, over 80% being singletons. The sample here was peripheral blood, taken in the second trimester of pregnancy. The receptor source for this set is a female donor in good health, enrolled as a control in a pregnancy study.

The chain links TRBV7-8 to TRBJ2-7, with 14 bases identical to TRBD2. CDR3 length: 18 residues. The junction had 11 bases not matched to a gene; V was cut back by 5 bases and J by 2 bases. Germline values: CDR1 SGHVS, CDR2 FQNEAQ. As DNA, the CDR3 is TGTGCCAGCAGCCGACTAGCGGGGGGGGCAGGGGGGACCTACGAGCAGTACTTC. Its translation is CASSRLAGGAGGTYEQYF.

The chain combines TRBV28 with TRBJ2-7, with D possibly called TRBD1 or TRBD2 (5 bases each). The V gene's germline CDR1 is MDHEN and CDR2 SYDVKM. This CDR3 is built from 14 residues. V gave up 6 bases and J gave up 2 bases, with 14 bases separating them. CDR3 protein: CASSLATETYEQYF. CDR3 nucleotide sequence: TGTGCCAGCAGCTTAGCGACAGAAACCTACGAGCAGTACTTC.

The rearrangement uses TRBV5-1 and TRBJ2-3; 9 nucleotides align to TRBD2. The CDR3 is made up of 16 amino acids. Germline V gives CDR1 SGHRS, CDR2 YFSETQ. J gave up 2 bases and V 2 bases, and 6 bases lay outside the gene matches. The CDR3 bases are TGCGCCAGCAGCTTTCAAGCGGGAGGTTTCACAGATACGCAGTATTTT. Translating it yields CASSFQAGGFTDTQYF.

The rearrangement uses TRBV30 and TRBJ1-5, with 8 bases lining up with TRBD1. Germline trimming cut 1 base from V and 7 bases from J; bases unmatched to any gene: 6. CDR3 size: 14 residues. The germline V gene has CDR1 GTSNPN and CDR2 SVGIG (reference sequence). CDR3 sequence (DNA): TGTGCCTGGAGTGACAGGGGGTTTGGACAGCCCCAGCATTTT. As protein: CAWSDRGFGQPQHF.

The chain is built from TRBV21-1 and TRBJ2-3; the D call TRBD2 from the table was never checked on the DNA. TRBV21-1 is listed as a pseudogene. The CDR3 extends over 16 amino acids. CDR3 loop: CASSKTSGQSTDTQYF. CDR3 nucleotide sequence: TGTGCCAGCAGCAAGACTAGCGGGCAGTCCACAGATACGCAGTATTTT.

The chain links TRBV19 to TRBJ1-1; D is undetermined. Germline V lookup: CDR1 LNHDA, CDR2 SQIVND (reference sequence). The CDR3 loop spans 14 amino acids. Trimming cost V 3 bases and J 0 bases, with 8 bases left between them. Here the CDR3 DNA reads TGTGCCAGTAGTATCGCGTATATGAACACTGAAGCTTTCTTT. Translation: CASSIAYMNTEAFF.

The V call is TRBV5-1, the J call TRBJ1-2, with a tentative D call TRBD1 (6 bases). This CDR3 spans 14 amino acids. Per the germline V gene, CDR1 is SGHRS and CDR2 is YFSETQ. With 4 bases removed from V and 7 bases from J, the gap between germline ends came to 17 bases. The CDR3 spells CASSPTTGKGGYTF. CDR3 bases: TGCGCCAGCAGCCCTACTACAGGGAAGGGTGGCTACACCTTC.

In this sample, this clone turned up once. The chain uses TRBV2 and TRBJ2-7; 9 bases align to TRBD1. The germline gives CDR1 SNHLY, CDR2 FYNNEI. The CDR3 covers 15 residues. Trimming removed 6 bases from V and 7 bases from J; junction bases left unmatched: 13. The CDR3 DNA is TGTGCCAGCAGGGATCCGGGACAGGGAGTACGGGAGCAGTACTTC. Encoded protein: CASRDPGQGVREQYF. The full variable domain, in which reference TRBV2 and TRBJ2-7 provide the parts outside the CDR3, is EPEVTQTPSHQVTQMGQEVILRCVPISNHLYFYWYRQILGQKVEFLVSFYNNEISEKSEIFDDQFSVERPDGSNFTLKIRSTKLEDSAMYFCASRDPGQGVREQYFGPGTRLTVT.

J is TRBJ2-3 and V is TRBV18; 9 bases match TRBD2. The V gene end was trimmed by 2 bases and the J gene end by 11 bases; junction bases not matched to a gene: 8. The CDR3 has 14 amino acids. Germline assignment: CDR1 KGHSH and CDR2 LQKENI. Here the CDR3 DNA reads TGTGCCAGCTCACCAAGCGGGGGGACCCTGGGGCAGTATTTT. It encodes CASSPSGGTLGQYF.